The TCR beta chain described here comes from a study of blood T cell repertoires in COVID-19. Study as a whole: Sites in the United States, Italy and Spain provided acute and convalescent COVID-19 samples.

Assay: immunoSEQ multiplex PCR; the TCRdb copy retains only in-frame clones and omits some. The data contain about 98,000 clones, about 88% of them singletons. From germline, CDR1 is SGHDN and CDR2 FVKESK. The CDR3 length is 17 residues. J was trimmed by 4 bases and V by 4 bases; bases with no gene match: 10. Sequencing was carried out using peripheral blood. The rearrangement joins TRBV14 to TRBJ2-3, with 11 bases aligning to TRBD2. The TCR comes from a man in his fifties with active or convalescent COVID-19. CDR3 in amino acids: CASSPKTGLADSDTQYF. The CDR3 DNA reads TGTGCCAGCAGCCCCAAAACGGGACTAGCGGACTCAGATACGCAGTATTTT.